The entry below gives a single T cell receptor (beta chain) sequence along with its context. There is no known antigen for this receptor. Nothing much larger sits one base from this clone, and base qualities are not available. This entry belongs to a study of CD8 T cells in Susac syndrome (dated by TCRdb to the late 2010s). The study in broad terms: The study used repertoire sequencing to test whether antigen drove CD8+ T cell activation and differentiation in Susac syndrome. Clonality of the CD8+ T cell repertoire was compared between 11 to 12 healthy donors, approximately 14 Susac syndrome patients and approximately 16 multiple sclerosis patients. Broad study findings and their caveats: The study acknowledged that relatively few individuals were included in the TCR sequencing and HLA analysis.

RNA was extracted with the RNeasy kit and roughly 0.45 to 1 ug was reverse transcribed using random hexamers. The immunoSEQ multiplex PCR assay, covering 54 Vbeta and 13 Jbeta segments, was used to amplify TCR beta CDR3 regions. To correct PCR amplification bias, a synthetic template baseline was used for both primer optimization and computational correction. On the study's bioinformatics: Reads were assigned to V, D and J genes according to IMGT and analyzed in immunoSEQ Analyzer, with only productive sequences retained. Clonality was calculated as one minus the Shannon entropy normalized by log2 of the number of productive unique sequences. For each patient and control, public and private clones were evaluated among the 100 most prevalent clones. Clones were defined as Susac-specific when absent from the healthy and MS cohorts, from approximately 1,100 published viral clones and from other ImmuneACCESS disease sequences. The public reads were reprocessed in TCRdb via fastp at Q25 and MiXCR, keeping in-frame beta chains. Under each unique CDR3 protein, matching rows form one entry showing the most common genes and DNA. The authors' filters were not applied to this entry. The sample includes around 130,000 distinct CDR3 sequences, with 75% to 90% observed a single time. In total, the top ten clones hold around 0.49% of the sample.

The germline V gene yields MGHRA for CDR1 and YSYEKL for CDR2. Spanning cysteine to phenylalanine, the CDR3 consists of 15 amino acids. The only DNA kept is the CDR3, 45 bases in frame from the first base. V lost 1 base and J lost 0 bases; the stretch between them is 9 bases long. High-throughput TCR beta sequencing profiled peripheral blood CD8+ and CD4+ T cells from healthy donors, Susac syndrome patients and multiple sclerosis patients. The multiple sclerosis controls were treatment-naive patients whose relapsing-remitting disease, either stable or active, fulfilled the revised McDonald criteria. Bulk CD8+ and CD4+ T cells were purified by magnetic negative isolation, whereas CD8+ TEMRA cells were enriched by FACS. Blood was collected in EDTA tubes and processed within 24 hours, with PBMCs isolated through density gradient centrifugation. PBMCs intended for TCR sequencing were cryopreserved in liquid nitrogen and were subsequently thawed in a 37 degrees C water bath. Purity of sorted or isolated CD4+, CD8+ and CD8+ TEMRA cells was at least 90%.

The chain employs TRBV4-1 and TRBJ1-2, with the D gene not confidently named. The sequencing sample was made of CD8+ T cells from PBMCs. The clonotype comes from a human donor with multiple sclerosis. The DNA reads as follows: TGCGCCAGCAGCCAAGTTCCGCCAGCTAACTATGGCTACACCTTC. This encodes CASSQVPPANYGYTF.